This T cell receptor (beta chain) stems from a study of molecular identifiers for immune sequencing clone quantification (dated by TCRdb to 2017 to 2018). For context, the study as a whole: In a replicate experiment, RNA from 20,000 or 100,000 naive CD8 T cells was split into five aliquots, four of which were sequenced. This methods study used CD8 T cells to benchmark TCR RNA copy counting and molecular-identifier clustering-based TCR repertoire sequencing (MIDCIRS).

Libraries of naive CD8 T cells were built from anywhere between roughly 20,000 and 1,100,000 sorted cells, with 10%, 30% or 50% of the purified RNA used. Naive CD8 T cells, defined as CD8+CD4-CCR7+CD45RA+, were FACS-sorted into RLT Plus buffer on a BD FACSAria II. Approximately 9 TCR copies' worth of Jurkat RNA were spiked into roughly 18,000-1,000,000 naive CD8 T cell samples to test detection sensitivity. CD8 T cells were enriched using RosetteSep CD8+ T Cell Enrichment Cocktail and Ficoll-Paque, and the enriched cells then underwent ACK red cell lysis. To prepare the library, PCR was applied. Sequencing was carried out with a NextSeq 500. Bulk TCR libraries were prepared as previously described, using TCR primers listed in Table S5. Purification of total RNA was performed with the Qiagen AllPrep DNA/RNA kit. Before any analysis, reads coming from multiple sequencing runs of the same library were combined into one pool. Per the original workflow: Only reads with exact TCR constant sequence were kept, trimmed to 150 nt, and grouped by their 12-nt molecular barcodes. Reads inside each barcode group were sub-clustered using a 15% Levenshtein threshold, and a quality-weighted consensus sequence was constructed for each RNA molecule. Non-functional sequences were removed, as were lower-count sequences one edit away from another. Based on a fit of two negative binomial distributions, barcode sub-clusters having less than 20% of the maximum read count were discarded. TCRdb trimmed public reads at Q25 via fastp, called clones via MiXCR and kept in-frame beta chains. When rows share a CDR3 protein, they turn into one entry using the most common DNA and genes. The V and J calls and clone size are TCRdb's, not the authors'. For this sample there are 460,000 or so distinct CDR3 sequences; less than 30% appear just once. Of the sample, approximately 0.8% falls within the top ten clones.

What the work shows at the level of the full study, not this receptor alone: Identical TCR molecules sharing a barcode could cause highly expanded clone sizes to be underestimated. Modeling indicated roughly 3.3 TCR RNA copies recovered per cell, compared with about 9.4 by digital PCR, which implies a capture efficiency of around 29%. In CMV-specific effector cells, clones with more than 20 RNA copies contained over 98% of molecules, whereas in naive cells such clones contained under 1% of molecules. The naive libraries included spiked-in Jurkat TCR RNA (more than nine copies' worth), and this Jurkat TCR RNA is not part of the donor repertoire. A single cell's worth of spiked-in Jurkat TCR RNA was reported detectable even among about 1.1 million naive CD8 T cells. When barcode sub-clustering was omitted, TCR diversity was inflated by chimeric consensus sequences, with chimeras reaching as high as 47%.

From the cysteine up to the phenylalanine, the CDR3 has a length of 13 residues. The kept DNA is CDR3 alone, 39 bases in frame from the first base. Trimming removed 2 bases from V and 2 bases from J, leaving 4 bases between the germline ends. This clonotype was seen many times. The antigen it binds to is not known. Per-base quality was not reported, and no clone a single base away is much larger than it. The origin of this receptor is a human donor in good health. Some libraries in this study had Jurkat cell RNA spiked in. The sample consisted of naive CD8+ T cells from blood, with Jurkat cell RNA spiked in. The cell subset or site label on this specimen signifies: FACS-sorted CD8+CD4-CCR7+CD45RA+ naive T cells. The rearranged segments are TRBV12-3 or TRBV12-4 and TRBJ1-5; the D gene remains uncertain. The base sequence is TGTGCCAGCAGTTTATTTGGCAATCAGCCCCAGCATTTT. Translated, this is CASSLFGNQPQHF.